A single sample gave rise to the 13 T cell receptor beta chains below, sequenced in a study of vaccination and CD4 T cells after COVID-19. Antigens of these TCRs are unknown. Regarding treatment: approximately 9-day PBMC culture with coronavirus spike peptide pools or control peptides (ViraFEST assay). Oncomine TCR Beta short-read sequencing was applied to DNA from cultured CD4+ T cells. TCRdb itself ran the PCR reads through MiXCR, one entry per CDR3 protein. The repertoire holds 14,000 or so distinct CDR3 sequences, with roughly 63% as singletons. The sample comprised CD4+ T cells from blood, cultured in vitro. The origin of the receptors is a human donor who had recovered from COVID-19.

This clonotype was counted a few times. V gene TRBV20-1 combines with J gene TRBJ2-5; D may be TRBD1 or TRBD2 (5 bases each). From germline, CDR1 is DFQATT and CDR2 SNEGSKA (reference sequence). This CDR3 is built from 13 residues. The CDR3 here is CSLRDPNQETQYF. CDR3 in DNA: TGCAGCCTACGGGACCCAAACCAAGAGACCCAGTACTTC.

This clonotype is labeled medium-sized (0.01 to 0.1%). The chain uses TRBV7-2 and TRBJ1-2, with TRBD1 matching over 10 bases. The CDR3 is 14 amino acids. V shed 7 bases, J shed 8 bases, and the junction held 10 bases outside the gene matches. From germline, CDR1 is SGHTA and CDR2 FQGNSA. The CDR3 DNA is TGTGCCAGCACCTCGTGGGACAGGGGATGGGGCTACACCTTC. Translation: CASTSWDRGWGYTF.

The V and J genes are TRBV9 and TRBJ2-2; 9 nucleotides agree with TRBD2. The ends lost 6 bases at V and 4 bases at J; junction bases unmatched: 7. The CDR3 runs to 15 residues. In germline, CDR1 is SGDLS, CDR2 YYNGEE. The CDR3 here is CASTLAGVSTGELFF. CDR3 DNA sequence: TGTGCCAGCACCTTAGCGGGAGTGAGCACCGGGGAGCTGTTTTTT.

CDR3 sequence: CATSRDLGEKLFF. The CDR3 nucleotides read TGTGCCACCAGCAGAGATCTTGGGGAAAAACTGTTTTTT. The chain is built from TRBV15 and TRBJ1-4; unclear D gene. Germline CDR1 is LNHNV and CDR2 is YYDKDF (reference sequence). This CDR3 has 13 amino acids. V shed 0 bases and J shed 8 bases, with 7 bases lying between them.

This clonotype was seen only once. The chain couples TRBV27 to TRBJ2-7, with D perhaps TRBD1 or TRBD2 (5 bases each). Germline V gene lookup returns CDR1 MNHEY and CDR2 SMNVEV (reference sequence). Trimming pared 1 base from V and 6 bases from J, leaving 16 bases between. The CDR3 has 15 residues. Here the CDR3 DNA reads TGTGCCAGCAGTTTATTGATGGGACCACTTCCCGAGCAGTACTTC. As protein: CASSLLMGPLPEQYF.

V and J are TRBV2 and TRBJ2-5; 9 bases map to TRBD1. V was pared by 4 bases and J by 0 bases, with 18 bases of the junction left unmatched. This CDR3 has 20 amino acids. Looked up from germline, CDR1 is SNHLY and CDR2 is FYNNEI. CDR3 in amino acids: CASSVEGTGQSSRYQETQYF. In DNA, the CDR3 is TGTGCCAGCAGTGTAGAAGGGACAGGGCAAAGCTCAAGGTACCAAGAGACCCAGTACTTC.

The chain is built from TRBV7-3 and TRBJ2-5, with 9 bases lining up with TRBD1. Per the germline V gene, CDR1 is SGHTA and CDR2 is FQGTGA. The V segment lost 5 bases and the J segment 4 bases; nucleotides outside the gene matches: 8. CDR3 length: 15 residues. CDR3 amino acids: CASSITGGRGETQYF. CDR3 DNA: TGTGCCAGCAGCATTACAGGGGGCCGTGGAGAGACCCAGTACTTC.

V gene TRBV6-5 combines with J gene TRBJ1-6; D uncertain. V dropped 1 base and J dropped 9 bases, with 13 bases sitting between them. The CDR3 is 15 amino acids. CDR1 is MNHEY, CDR2 SVGAGI, per germline. The CDR3 DNA reads TGTGCCAGCAGTTACTTTGATTCCGTCGGTTCACCCCTCCACTTT. This codes for CASSYFDSVGSPLHF.

The chain uses TRBV11-1 and TRBJ2-2; no reliable D call. The V gene lost 5 bases and the J gene lost 3 bases, with 7 bases spanning the gap. The CDR3 spans 13 residues. CDR1 and CDR2 from the germline V gene are SGHAT and FQDESV (reference sequence). The CDR3 loop is CASSRPDTGELFF. The CDR3 coding sequence is TGTGCCAGCAGCAGACCGGACACCGGGGAGCTGTTTTTT.

In this sample, this clonotype turned up a few times. The chain carries TRBV7-9 and TRBJ1-1; TRBD1 matches at 10 bases. Unmatched junction bases numbered 8, after V lost 1 base and J lost 6 bases. The germline V gene encodes CDR1 SEHNR and CDR2 FQNEAQ (reference sequence). The CDR3 loop spans 16 amino acids. The CDR3, as DNA: TGTGCCAGCAGCTTAGGGTTGCGGACAGGGGGAGCTGAAGCTTTCTTT. As protein: CASSLGLRTGGAEAFF.

This clonotype was seen more than once but under ten times. This sequence joins TRBV7-8 and TRBJ1-5; maybe TRBD1 (5 bases). The germline V gene encodes CDR1 SGHVS and CDR2 FQNEAQ. This CDR3 region has 14 residues. Trimming left V 3 bases short and J 5 bases short, with 11 bases between. CDR3 nucleotide sequence: TGTGCCAGCAGCTTGACAGAGAACGATCAGCCCCAGCATTTT. This sequence encodes CASSLTENDQPQHF. Using reference TRBV7-8 and TRBJ1-5 for the parts outside the CDR3, the full variable domain is GAGVSQSPRYKVAKRGQDVALRCDPISGHVSLFWYQQALGQGPEFLTYFQNEAQLDKSGLPSDRFFAERPEGSVSTLKIQRTQQEDSAVYLCASSLTENDQPQHFGDGTRLSIL.

The V and J genes are TRBV6-1 and TRBJ1-2; 7 bases map to TRBD1. V lost 2 bases to trimming and J lost 1 base; unmatched junction nucleotides: 1. Germline loops: CDR1 MNHNS, CDR2 SASEGT. The CDR3 is made up of 14 amino acids. The DNA for the CDR3 is TGTGCCAGCAGTGAAACAGGGGATAACTATGGCTACACCTTC. Translation: CASSETGDNYGYTF.

The chain combines TRBV20-1 with TRBJ2-7; TRBD1 might be the D (6 bases). This CDR3 is built from 14 residues. Germline CDR1 is DFQATT and CDR2 is SNEGSKA (reference sequence). V was shortened by 5 bases and J by 0 bases, with 14 bases between the two germline ends. The CDR3 loop reads CSAEDSFSSYEQYF. The DNA of the CDR3 is TGCAGTGCTGAGGACAGTTTTAGCTCCTACGAGCAGTACTTC.